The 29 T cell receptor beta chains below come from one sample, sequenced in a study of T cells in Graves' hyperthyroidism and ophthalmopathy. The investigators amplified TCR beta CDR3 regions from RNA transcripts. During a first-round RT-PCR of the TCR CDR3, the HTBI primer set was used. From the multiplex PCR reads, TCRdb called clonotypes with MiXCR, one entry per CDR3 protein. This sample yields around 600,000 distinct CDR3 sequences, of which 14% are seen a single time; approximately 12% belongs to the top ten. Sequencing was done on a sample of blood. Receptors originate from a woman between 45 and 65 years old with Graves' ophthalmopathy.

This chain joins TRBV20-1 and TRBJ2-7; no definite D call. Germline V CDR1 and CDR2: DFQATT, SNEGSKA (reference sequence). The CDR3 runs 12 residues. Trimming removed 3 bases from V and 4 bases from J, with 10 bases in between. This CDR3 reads CSARSPLYEQYF. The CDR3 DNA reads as TGCAGTGCTAGGAGCCCACTGTACGAGCAGTACTTC.

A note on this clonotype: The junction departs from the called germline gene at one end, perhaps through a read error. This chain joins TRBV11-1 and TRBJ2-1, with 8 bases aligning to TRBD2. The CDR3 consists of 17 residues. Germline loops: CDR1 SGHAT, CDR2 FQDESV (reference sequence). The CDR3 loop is CASSQVNRGPGGNEQFF. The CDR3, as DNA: TGCGCCAGCAGCCAAGTGAACCGGGGGCCGGGAGGGAATGAGCAGTTCTTC.

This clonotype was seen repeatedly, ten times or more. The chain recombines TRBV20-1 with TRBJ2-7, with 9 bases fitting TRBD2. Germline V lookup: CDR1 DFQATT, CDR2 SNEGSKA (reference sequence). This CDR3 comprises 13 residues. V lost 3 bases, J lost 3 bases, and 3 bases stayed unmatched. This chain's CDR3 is CSARLAGYYEQYF. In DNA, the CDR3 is TGCAGTGCTAGGCTAGCGGGATACTACGAGCAGTACTTC.

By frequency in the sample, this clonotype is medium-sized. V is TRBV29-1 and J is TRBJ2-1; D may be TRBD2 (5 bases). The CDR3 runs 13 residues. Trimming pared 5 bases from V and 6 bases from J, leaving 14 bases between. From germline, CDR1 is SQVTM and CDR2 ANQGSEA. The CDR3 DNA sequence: TGCAGCGTTCGAGAGGGAAGTGTCAATGAGCAGTTCTTC. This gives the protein CSVREGSVNEQFF.

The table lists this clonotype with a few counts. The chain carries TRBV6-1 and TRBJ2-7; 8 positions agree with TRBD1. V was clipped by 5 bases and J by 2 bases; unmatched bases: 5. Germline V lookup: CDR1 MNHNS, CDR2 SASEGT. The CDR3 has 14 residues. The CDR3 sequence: CASSPADRAYEQYF. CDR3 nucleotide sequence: TGTGCCAGCAGTCCGGCGGACAGGGCCTACGAGCAGTACTTC.

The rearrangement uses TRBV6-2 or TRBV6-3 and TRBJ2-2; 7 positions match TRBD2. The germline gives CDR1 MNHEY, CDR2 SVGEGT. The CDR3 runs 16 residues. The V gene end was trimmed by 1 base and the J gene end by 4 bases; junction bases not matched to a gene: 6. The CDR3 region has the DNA TGTGCCAGCAGTTACTGGTGGGGAGGGACCACCGGGGAGCTGTTTTTT. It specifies CASSYWWGGTTGELFF.

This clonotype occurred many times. The CDR3 region is CASSFPGREAFF. CDR3 bases: TGTGCCAGCAGCTTCCCGGGACGGGAAGCTTTCTTT. This chain connects TRBV7-8 to TRBJ1-1; D is possibly TRBD1 (5 bases). Germline V CDR1 and CDR2: SGHVS, FQNEAQ. Trimming shortened V by 3 bases and J by 8 bases, and 10 bases separated the two germline ends. The CDR3 sequence is 12 residues long.

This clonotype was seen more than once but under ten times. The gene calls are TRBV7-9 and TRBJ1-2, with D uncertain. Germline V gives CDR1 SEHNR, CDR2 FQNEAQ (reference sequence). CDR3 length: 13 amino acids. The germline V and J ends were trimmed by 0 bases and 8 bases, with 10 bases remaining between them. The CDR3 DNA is TGTGCCAGCAGCTTAGCGTCCAGCAGCGGCTACACCTTC. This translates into CASSLASSSGYTF. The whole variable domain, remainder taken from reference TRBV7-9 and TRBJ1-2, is DTGVSQNPRHKITKRGQNVTFRCDPISEHNRLYWYRQTLGQGPEFLTYFQNEAQLEKSRLLSDRFSAERPKGSFSTLEIQRTEQGDSAMYLCASSLASSSGYTFGSGTRLTVV.

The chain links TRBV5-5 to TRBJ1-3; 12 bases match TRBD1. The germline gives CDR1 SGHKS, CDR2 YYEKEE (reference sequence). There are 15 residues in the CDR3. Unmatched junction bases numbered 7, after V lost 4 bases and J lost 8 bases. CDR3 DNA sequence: TGTGCCAGCAGCCAAGCCGGGACAGGGGGCTACACCATATATTTT. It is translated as CASSQAGTGGYTIYF. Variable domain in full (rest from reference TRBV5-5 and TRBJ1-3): DAGVTQSPTHLIKTRGQQVTLRCSPISGHKSVSWYQQVLGQGPQFIFQYYEKEERGRGNFPDRFSARQFPNYSSELNVNALLLGDSALYLCASSQAGTGGYTIYFGEGSWLTVV.

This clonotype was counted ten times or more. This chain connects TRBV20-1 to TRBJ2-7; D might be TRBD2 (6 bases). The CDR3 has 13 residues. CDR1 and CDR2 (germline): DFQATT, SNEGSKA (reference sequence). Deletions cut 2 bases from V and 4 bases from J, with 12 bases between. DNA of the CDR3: TGCAGTGCTAGAAGCGGGTTGGATTACGAGCAGTACTTC. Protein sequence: CSARSGLDYEQYF.

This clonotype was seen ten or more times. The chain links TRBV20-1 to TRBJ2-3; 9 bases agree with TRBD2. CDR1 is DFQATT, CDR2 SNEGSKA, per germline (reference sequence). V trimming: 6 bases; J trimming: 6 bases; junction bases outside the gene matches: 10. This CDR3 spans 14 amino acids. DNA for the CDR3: TGCAGTGCAACCAAGCGGGAGGTTGGGGATACGCAGTATTTT. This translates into CSATKREVGDTQYF.

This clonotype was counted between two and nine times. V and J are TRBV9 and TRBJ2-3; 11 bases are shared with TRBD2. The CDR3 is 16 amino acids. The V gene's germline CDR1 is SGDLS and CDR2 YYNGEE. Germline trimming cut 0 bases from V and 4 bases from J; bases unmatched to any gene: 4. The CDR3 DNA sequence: TGTGCCAGCAGCGTAGGAGTAGCGGGAGGGCCAGATACGCAGTATTTT. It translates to CASSVGVAGGPDTQYF.

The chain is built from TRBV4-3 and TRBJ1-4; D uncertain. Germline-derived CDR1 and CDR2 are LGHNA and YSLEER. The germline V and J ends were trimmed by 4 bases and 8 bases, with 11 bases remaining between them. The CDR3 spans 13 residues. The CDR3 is CASSPLVGEKLFF. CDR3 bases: TGCGCCAGCAGCCCACTCGTGGGGGAAAAACTGTTTTTT.

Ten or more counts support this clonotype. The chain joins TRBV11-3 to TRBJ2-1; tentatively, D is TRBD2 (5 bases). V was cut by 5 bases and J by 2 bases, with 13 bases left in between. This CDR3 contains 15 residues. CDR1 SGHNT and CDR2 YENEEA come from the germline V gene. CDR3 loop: CASSPGRGTYNEQFF. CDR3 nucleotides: TGTGCCAGCAGCCCAGGACGAGGGACCTACAATGAGCAGTTCTTC.

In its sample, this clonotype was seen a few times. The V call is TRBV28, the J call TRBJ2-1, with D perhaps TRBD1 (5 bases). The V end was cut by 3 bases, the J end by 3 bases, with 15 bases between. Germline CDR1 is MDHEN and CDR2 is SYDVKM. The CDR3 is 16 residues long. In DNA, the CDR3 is TGTGCCAGCAGTTTCCATCAGGGATCCCTCTACAATGAGCAGTTCTTC. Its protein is CASSFHQGSLYNEQFF.

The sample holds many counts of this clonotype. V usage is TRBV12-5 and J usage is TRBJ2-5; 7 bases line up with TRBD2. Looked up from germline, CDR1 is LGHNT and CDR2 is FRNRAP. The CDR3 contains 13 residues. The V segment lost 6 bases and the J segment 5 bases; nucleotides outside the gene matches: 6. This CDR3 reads CASGWAGVETQYF. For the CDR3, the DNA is TGTGCTAGTGGCTGGGCGGGAGTGGAGACCCAGTACTTC.

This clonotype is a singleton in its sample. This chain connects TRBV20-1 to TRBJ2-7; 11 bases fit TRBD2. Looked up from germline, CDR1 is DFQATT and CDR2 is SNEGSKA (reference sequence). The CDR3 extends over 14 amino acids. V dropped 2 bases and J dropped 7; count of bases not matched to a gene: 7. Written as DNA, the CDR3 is TGCAGTGCTAGAAGGCTAGCGGGAGGAGGAGAGCAGTACTTC. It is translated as CSARRLAGGGEQYF.

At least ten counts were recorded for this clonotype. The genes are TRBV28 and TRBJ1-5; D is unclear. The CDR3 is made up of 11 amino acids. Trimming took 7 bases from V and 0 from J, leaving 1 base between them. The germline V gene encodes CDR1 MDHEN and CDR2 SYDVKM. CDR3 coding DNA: TGTGCCAGCAATAGCAATCAGCCCCAGCATTTT. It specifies CASNSNQPQHF.

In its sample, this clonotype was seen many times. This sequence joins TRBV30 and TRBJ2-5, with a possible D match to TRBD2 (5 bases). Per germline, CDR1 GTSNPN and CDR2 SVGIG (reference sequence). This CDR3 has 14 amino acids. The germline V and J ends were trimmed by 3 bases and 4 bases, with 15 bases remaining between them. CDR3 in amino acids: CAWSSSGIGETQYF. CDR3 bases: TGTGCCTGGAGCTCGTCCGGGATTGGAGAGACCCAGTACTTC. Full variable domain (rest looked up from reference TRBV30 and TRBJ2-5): SQTIHQWPATLVQPVGSPLSLECTVEGTSNPNLYWYRQAAGRGLQLLFYSVGIGQISSEVPQNLSASRPQDRQFILSSKKLLLSDSGFYLCAWSSSGIGETQYFGPGTRLLVL.

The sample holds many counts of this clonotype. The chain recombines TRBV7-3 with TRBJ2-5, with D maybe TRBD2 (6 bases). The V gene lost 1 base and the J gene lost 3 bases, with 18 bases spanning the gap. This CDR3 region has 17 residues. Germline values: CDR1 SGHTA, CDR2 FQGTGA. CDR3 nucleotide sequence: TGTGCCAGCAGCTTAAGGGGTTGGACTACCGGAAAAGAGACCCAGTACTTC. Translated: CASSLRGWTTGKETQYF.

As DNA, the CDR3 is TGCAGTGCTAGTATCAGCCCCTCTGGAAACACCATATATTTT. Translated: CSASISPSGNTIYF. The chain recombines TRBV20-1 with TRBJ1-3; D is uncertain. CDR3 length: 14 amino acids. V was pared by 3 bases and J by 0 bases, with 9 bases between. CDR1 is DFQATT and CDR2 is SNEGSKA in the germline V gene (reference sequence).

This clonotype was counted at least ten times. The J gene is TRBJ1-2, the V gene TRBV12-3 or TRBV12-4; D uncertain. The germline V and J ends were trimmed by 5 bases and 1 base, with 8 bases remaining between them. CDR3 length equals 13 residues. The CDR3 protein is CASSLTLNYGYTF. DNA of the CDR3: TGTGCCAGCAGTCTCACACTTAACTATGGCTACACCTTC.

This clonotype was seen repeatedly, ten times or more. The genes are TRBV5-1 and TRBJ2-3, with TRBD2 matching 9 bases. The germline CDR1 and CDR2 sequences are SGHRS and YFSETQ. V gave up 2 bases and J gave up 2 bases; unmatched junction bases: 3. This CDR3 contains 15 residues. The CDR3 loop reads CASSFLAGTTDTQYF. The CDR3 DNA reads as TGCGCCAGCAGCTTCCTAGCGGGAACCACAGATACGCAGTATTTT. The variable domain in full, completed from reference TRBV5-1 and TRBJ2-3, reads KAGVTQTPRYLIKTRGQQVTLSCSPISGHRSVSWYQQTPGQGLQFLFEYFSETQRNKGNFPGRFSGRQFSNSRSEMNVSTLELGDSALYLCASSFLAGTTDTQYFGPGTRLTVL.

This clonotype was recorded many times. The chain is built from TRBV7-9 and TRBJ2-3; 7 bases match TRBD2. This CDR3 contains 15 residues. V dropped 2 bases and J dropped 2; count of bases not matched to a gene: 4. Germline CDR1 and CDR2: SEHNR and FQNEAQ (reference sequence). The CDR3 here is CASSLRGRATDTQYF. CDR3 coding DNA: TGTGCCAGCAGCTTACGGGGGAGGGCCACAGATACGCAGTATTTT.

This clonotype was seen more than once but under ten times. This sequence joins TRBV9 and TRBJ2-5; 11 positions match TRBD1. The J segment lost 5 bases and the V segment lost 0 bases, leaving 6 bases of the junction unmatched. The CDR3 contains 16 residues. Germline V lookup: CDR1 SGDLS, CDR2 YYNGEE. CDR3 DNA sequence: TGTGCCAGCAGCGTAGCTGGACAGGGGGCTTCGGAGACCCAGTACTTC. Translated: CASSVAGQGASETQYF.

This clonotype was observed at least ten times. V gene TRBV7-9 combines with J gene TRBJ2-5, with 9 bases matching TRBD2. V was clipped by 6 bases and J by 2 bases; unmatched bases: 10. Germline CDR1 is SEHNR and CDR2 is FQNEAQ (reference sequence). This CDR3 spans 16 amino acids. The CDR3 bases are TGTGCCAGCAGACGACCGGGACTAGCAGAACAAGAGACCCAGTACTTC. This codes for CASRRPGLAEQETQYF. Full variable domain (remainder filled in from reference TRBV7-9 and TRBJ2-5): DTGVSQNPRHKITKRGQNVTFRCDPISEHNRLYWYRQTLGQGPEFLTYFQNEAQLEKSRLLSDRFSAERPKGSFSTLEIQRTEQGDSAMYLCASRRPGLAEQETQYFGPGTRLLVL.

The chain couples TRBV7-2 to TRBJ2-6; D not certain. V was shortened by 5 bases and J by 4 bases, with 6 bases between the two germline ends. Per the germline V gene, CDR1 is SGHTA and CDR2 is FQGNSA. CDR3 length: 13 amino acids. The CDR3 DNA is TGTGCCAGCAGCATCGACGGGGCCAACGTCCTGACTTTC. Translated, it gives CASSIDGANVLTF.

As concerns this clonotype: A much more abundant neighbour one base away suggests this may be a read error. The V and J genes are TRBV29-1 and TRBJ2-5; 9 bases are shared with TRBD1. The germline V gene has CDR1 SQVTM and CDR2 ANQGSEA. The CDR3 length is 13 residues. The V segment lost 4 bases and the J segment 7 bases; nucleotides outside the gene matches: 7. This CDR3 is CSVGDREGGTQYF. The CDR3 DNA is TGCAGCGTTGGGGACAGGGAGGGAGGGACCCAGTACTTC. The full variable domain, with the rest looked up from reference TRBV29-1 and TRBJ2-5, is SAVISQKPSRDICQRGTSLTIQCQVDSQVTMMFWYRQQPGQSLTLIATANQGSEATYESGFVIDKFPISRPNLTFSTLTVSNMSPEDSSIYLCSVGDREGGTQYFGPGTRLLVL.

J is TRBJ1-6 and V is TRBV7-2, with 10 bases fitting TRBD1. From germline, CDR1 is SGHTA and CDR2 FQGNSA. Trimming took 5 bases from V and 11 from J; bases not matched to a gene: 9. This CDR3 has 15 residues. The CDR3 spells CASSLAGQGTPPLHF. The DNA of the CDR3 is TGTGCCAGCAGCCTGGCGGGACAGGGGACACCACCCCTCCACTTT.